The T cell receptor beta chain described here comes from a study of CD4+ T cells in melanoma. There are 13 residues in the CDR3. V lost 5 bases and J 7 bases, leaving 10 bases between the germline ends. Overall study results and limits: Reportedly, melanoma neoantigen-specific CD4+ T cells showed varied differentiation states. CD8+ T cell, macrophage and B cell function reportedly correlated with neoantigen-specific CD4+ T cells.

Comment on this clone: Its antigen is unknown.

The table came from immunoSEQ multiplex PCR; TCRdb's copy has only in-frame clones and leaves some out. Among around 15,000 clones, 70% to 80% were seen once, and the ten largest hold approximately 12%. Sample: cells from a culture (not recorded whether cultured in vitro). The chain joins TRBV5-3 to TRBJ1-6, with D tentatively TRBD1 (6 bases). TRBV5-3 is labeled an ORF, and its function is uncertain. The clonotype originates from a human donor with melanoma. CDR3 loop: CARRGQPNSPLHF. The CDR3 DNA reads TGTGCCAGAAGAGGACAGCCGAATTCACCCCTCCACTTT.